The clone carrying this TCR beta chain showed up just a few times. In TCRdb, the RT-PCR reads were re-called with MiXCR into one record per CDR3 protein. The sample records about 570,000 distinct CDR3 sequences, 12% being singletons. This sample was taken from a study of response to subunit inactivated influenza vaccine. The junction had 6 bases not matched to a gene; V was cut back by 4 bases and J by 3 bases. CDR1 is SGHRS and CDR2 is YFSETQ in the germline V gene. The CDR3 covers 15 residues. The V and J genes are TRBV5-1 and TRBJ2-1, with 8 bases matching TRBD1. The sample consisted of PBMCs from blood, taken on the day of vaccination. This clonotype was obtained from a man aged 50 to 59 who received an inactivated influenza vaccine. CDR3 nucleotides: TGCGCCAGCAGCAAGGGACAGGTGCTCTACAATGAGCAGTTCTTC. Its translation is CASSKGQVLYNEQFF.